This TCR beta chain is from a study of early T cells in non-severe SARS-CoV-2 infection. General study results and limits: A preference for anti-spike CD8 responses marked VDJdb matching, which missed private and CD4 specificities.

The CDR3 runs 10 residues. Per germline, CDR1 SNHLY and CDR2 FYNNEI. This clonotype was seen repeatedly, ten times or more. The antigen is not known. One end of the junction does not line up with germline, which may come from a read error. TCRdb re-called the 5' RACE reads through MiXCR, storing one row per CDR3 protein. The repertoire includes 70,000 or so distinct CDR3 sequences, 4.6% of them detected once, and approximately 3.6% sits in the top ten. This sequence originates from an adult who was a healthcare worker with PCR-confirmed SARS-CoV-2 infection or an uninfected control (not recorded which). The donor label of this sample is uncertain. The chain recombines TRBV2 with TRBJ2-3; D might be TRBD2 (7 bases). Material: whole blood, obtained at baseline. In DNA, the CDR3 is TGTGCCAGCAGTGTGGAGGGGGGGACCTTT. This translates into CASSVEGGTF.